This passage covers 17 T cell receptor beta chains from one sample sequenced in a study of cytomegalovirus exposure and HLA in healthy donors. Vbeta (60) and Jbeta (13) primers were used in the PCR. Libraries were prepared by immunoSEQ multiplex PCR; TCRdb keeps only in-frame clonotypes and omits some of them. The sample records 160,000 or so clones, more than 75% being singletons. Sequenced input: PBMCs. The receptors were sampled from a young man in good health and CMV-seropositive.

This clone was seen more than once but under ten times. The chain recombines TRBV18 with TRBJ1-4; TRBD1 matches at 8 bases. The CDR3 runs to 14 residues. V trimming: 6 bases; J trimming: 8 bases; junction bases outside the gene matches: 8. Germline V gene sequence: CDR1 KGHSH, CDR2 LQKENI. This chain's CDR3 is CASSPQGAAEKLFF. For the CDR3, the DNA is TGTGCCAGCTCTCCTCAGGGGGCGGCGGAAAAACTGTTTTTT.

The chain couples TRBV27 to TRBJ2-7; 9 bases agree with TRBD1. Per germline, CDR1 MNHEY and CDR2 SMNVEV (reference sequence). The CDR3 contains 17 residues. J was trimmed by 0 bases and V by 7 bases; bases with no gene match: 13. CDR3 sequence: CASIQTTGTGFSYEQYF. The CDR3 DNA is TGTGCCAGCATTCAGACAACCGGGACAGGGTTCTCCTACGAGCAGTACTTC.

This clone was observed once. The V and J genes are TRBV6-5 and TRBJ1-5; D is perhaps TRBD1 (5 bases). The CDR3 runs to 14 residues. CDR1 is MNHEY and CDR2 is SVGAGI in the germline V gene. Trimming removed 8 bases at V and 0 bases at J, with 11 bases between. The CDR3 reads CASGGDGSNQPQHF. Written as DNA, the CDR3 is TGTGCCAGCGGGGGGGACGGTAGCAATCAGCCCCAGCATTTT.

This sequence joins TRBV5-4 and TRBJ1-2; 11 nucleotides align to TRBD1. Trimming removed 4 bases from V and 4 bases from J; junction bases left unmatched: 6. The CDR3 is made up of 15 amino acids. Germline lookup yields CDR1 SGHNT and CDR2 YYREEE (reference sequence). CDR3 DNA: TGTGCCAGCAGCCCTGGACAGGGGGCTATCTATGGCTACACCTTC. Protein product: CASSPGQGAIYGYTF.

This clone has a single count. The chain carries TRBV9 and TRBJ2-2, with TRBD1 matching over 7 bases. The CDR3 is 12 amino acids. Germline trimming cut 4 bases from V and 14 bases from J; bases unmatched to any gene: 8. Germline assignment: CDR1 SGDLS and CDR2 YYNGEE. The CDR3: CASSSGTEDLFF. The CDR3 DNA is TGTGCCAGCAGCTCCGGGACAGAAGACCTGTTTTTT.

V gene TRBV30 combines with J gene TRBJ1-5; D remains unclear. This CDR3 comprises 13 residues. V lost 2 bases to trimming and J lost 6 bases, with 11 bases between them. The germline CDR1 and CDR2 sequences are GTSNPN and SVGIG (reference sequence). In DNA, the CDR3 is TGTGCCTGGAGTCGGGGTGTAGGTCAGCCCCAGCATTTT. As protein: CAWSRGVGQPQHF.

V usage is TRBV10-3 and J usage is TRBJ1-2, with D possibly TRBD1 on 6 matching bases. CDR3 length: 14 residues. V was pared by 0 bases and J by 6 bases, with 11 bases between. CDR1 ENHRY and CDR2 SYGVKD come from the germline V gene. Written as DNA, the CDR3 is TGTGCCATCAGTGAGTCGAGGACAGCTCATGGCTACACCTTC. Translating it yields CAISESRTAHGYTF.

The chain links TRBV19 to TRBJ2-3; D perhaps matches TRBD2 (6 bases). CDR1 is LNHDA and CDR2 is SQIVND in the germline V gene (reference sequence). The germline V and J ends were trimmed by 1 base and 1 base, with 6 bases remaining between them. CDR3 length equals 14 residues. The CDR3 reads CASSIGGGTDTQYF. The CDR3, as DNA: TGTGCCAGTAGTATAGGGGGGGGCACAGATACGCAGTATTTT.

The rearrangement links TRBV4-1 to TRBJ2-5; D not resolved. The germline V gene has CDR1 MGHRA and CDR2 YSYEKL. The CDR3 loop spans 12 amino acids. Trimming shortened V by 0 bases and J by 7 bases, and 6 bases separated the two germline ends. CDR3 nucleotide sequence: TGCGCCAGCAGCCAAGATAGAGGGACCCAGTACTTC. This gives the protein CASSQDRGTQYF.

The CDR3 region is CASSELSSLVFSYEQYF. CDR3 coding DNA: TGTGCCAGCAGTGAATTATCCTCACTAGTATTCTCCTACGAGCAGTACTTC. V is TRBV2 and J is TRBJ2-7, with TRBD2 as a possible D gene (5 bases). Trimming left V 2 bases short and J 0 bases short, with 17 bases between. CDR1 is SNHLY and CDR2 is FYNNEI in the germline V gene. The CDR3 has 17 amino acids. Looking up the rest from reference TRBV2 and TRBJ2-7 gives the full variable domain: EPEVTQTPSHQVTQMGQEVILRCVPISNHLYFYWYRQILGQKVEFLVSFYNNEISEKSEIFDDQFSVERPDGSNFTLKIRSTKLEDSAMYFCASSELSSLVFSYEQYFGPGTRLTVT.

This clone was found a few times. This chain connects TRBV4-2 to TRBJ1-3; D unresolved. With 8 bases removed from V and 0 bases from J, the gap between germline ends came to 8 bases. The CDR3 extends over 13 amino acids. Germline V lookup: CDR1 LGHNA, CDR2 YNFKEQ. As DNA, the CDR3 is TGTGCCAGCCGTACCTACTCTGGAAACACCATATATTTT. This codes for CASRTYSGNTIYF.

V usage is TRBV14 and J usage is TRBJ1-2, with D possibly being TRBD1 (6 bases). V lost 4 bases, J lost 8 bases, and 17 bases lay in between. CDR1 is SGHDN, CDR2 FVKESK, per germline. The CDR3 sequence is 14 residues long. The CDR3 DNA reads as TGTGCCAGCAGCCCCTTGGGAGGGGGAAACGGCTACACCTTC. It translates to CASSPLGGGNGYTF.

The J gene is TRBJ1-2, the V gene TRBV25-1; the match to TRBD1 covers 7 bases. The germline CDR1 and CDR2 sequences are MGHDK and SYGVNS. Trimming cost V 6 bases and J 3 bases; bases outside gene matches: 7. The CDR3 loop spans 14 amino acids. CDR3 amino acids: CASSPTGTYYGYTF. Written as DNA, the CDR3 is TGTGCCAGCAGCCCGACAGGGACTTACTATGGCTACACCTTC.

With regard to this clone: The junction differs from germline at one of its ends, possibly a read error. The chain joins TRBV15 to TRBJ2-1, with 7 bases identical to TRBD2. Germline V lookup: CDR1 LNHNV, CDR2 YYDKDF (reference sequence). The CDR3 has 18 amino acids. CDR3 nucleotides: TGTGCCACCAGCGGAGACCCCATACTAGCGTTTGGCCACAATGAGCAGTTCTTC. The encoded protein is CATSGDPILAFGHNEQFF.

The CDR3 sequence is CASSQEVDSSEQYF. CDR3 nucleotides: TGTGCCAGCAGCCAAGAGGTGGACAGTTCCGAGCAGTACTTC. The chain links TRBV11-3 to TRBJ2-5; D perhaps matches TRBD1 (6 bases). The DNA end is more similar to TRBJ2-7, so the J call may be wrong. The CDR3 has 14 residues. Germline CDR1 reads SGHNT; CDR2 reads YENEEA.

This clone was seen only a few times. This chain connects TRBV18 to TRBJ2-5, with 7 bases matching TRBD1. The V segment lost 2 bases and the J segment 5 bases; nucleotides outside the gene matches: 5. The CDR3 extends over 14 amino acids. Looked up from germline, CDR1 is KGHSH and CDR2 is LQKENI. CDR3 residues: CASSPSQGDETQYF. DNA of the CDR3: TGTGCCAGCTCACCATCCCAGGGGGATGAGACCCAGTACTTC.

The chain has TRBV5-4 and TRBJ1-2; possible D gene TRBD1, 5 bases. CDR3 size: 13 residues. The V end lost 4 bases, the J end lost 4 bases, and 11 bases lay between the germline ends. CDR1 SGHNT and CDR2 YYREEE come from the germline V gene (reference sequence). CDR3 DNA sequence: TGTGCCAGCAGCCAAGCAGGGCCCTATGGCTACACCTTC. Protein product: CASSQAGPYGYTF.